One sample yielded the 15 T cell receptor beta chains listed below, sequenced in a study of blood T cell repertoires in COVID-19. The method was immunoSEQ multiplex PCR; TCRdb's version includes in-frame clones alone and lacks a portion of them. The sample includes roughly 250,000 clones, roughly 88% of them seen just once. Sequenced input: PBMCs or T cells enriched from blood (not recorded which). The receptors shown here come from a woman aged 40-49 years who had been exposed to COVID-19.

The rearrangement uses TRBV5-8 and TRBJ1-4; D is perhaps TRBD1 (5 bases). The germline CDR1 and CDR2 sequences are SGHTS and YDEGEE. Trimming removed 2 bases from V and 7 bases from J, with 15 bases in between. The CDR3 length is 15 residues. The CDR3 DNA follows: TGTGCCAGCAGCTTTGGGCAGGGTGTGAGTGAAAAACTGTTTTTT. The encoded protein is CASSFGQGVSEKLFF.

Turning to this clone: One end of the junction does not line up with germline, which may come from a read error. The chain joins TRBV5-1 to TRBJ2-5; D might be TRBD1 (8 bases). CDR3 length: 14 amino acids. Germline-derived CDR1 and CDR2 are SGHRS and YFSETQ. CDR3 region: CASSNTGGEETQYF. For the CDR3, the DNA is TGTGCCAGCAGTAATACAGGGGGGGAAGAGACCCAGTACTTC. The variable domain in full, with the rest retrieved from reference TRBV5-1 and TRBJ2-5, is KAGVTQTPRYLIKTRGQQVTLSCSPISGHRSVSWYQQTPGQGLQFLFEYFSETQRNKGNFPGRFSGRQFSNSRSEMNVSTLELGDSALYLCASSNTGGEETQYFGPGTRLLVL.

This sequence joins TRBV25-1 and TRBJ2-1; 7 nucleotides line up with TRBD1. The CDR3 contains 17 residues. The V gene end was trimmed by 2 bases and the J gene end by 4 bases; junction bases not matched to a gene: 11. Germline assignment: CDR1 MGHDK and CDR2 SYGVNS. In DNA form, the CDR3 reads TGTGCCAGCAGTGAAGCCAATACAGGGGACGTGTACAATGAGCAGTTCTTC. This gives the protein CASSEANTGDVYNEQFF.

This clone came up once. The germline gene is not matched at one end of the junction; a read error may be the cause. V usage is TRBV5-1 and J usage is TRBJ2-1, with 8 positions matching TRBD2. The CDR3 spans 14 residues. CDR1 and CDR2 from the germline V gene are SGHRS and YFSETQ. CDR3 DNA sequence: TGTGCCAGCAGCTCCGGGGGGGGGTACAATGAGCAGTTCTTC. Translated: CASSSGGGYNEQFF.

V gene TRBV24-1 combines with J gene TRBJ1-1, with 8 bases that match TRBD1. V was pared by 7 bases and J by 5 bases, with 5 bases of the junction left unmatched. Germline V gene data show CDR1 as KGHDR and CDR2 as SFDVKD. The CDR3 is made up of 13 amino acids. The CDR3 spells CATRNRGSTEAFF. The CDR3 DNA is TGTGCCACCAGAAACAGGGGGTCGACTGAAGCTTTCTTT.

The chain joins TRBV18 to TRBJ1-4; D uncertain. The CDR3 consists of 13 residues. Looked up from germline, CDR1 is KGHSH and CDR2 is LQKENI. V dropped 3 bases and J dropped 8 bases, with 10 bases sitting between them. The CDR3 protein is CASSPAPEEKLFF. In DNA form, the CDR3 reads TGTGCCAGCTCACCCGCGCCGGAGGAAAAACTGTTTTTT.

CDR3 sequence: CASQRDRDYNYGYTF. The CDR3 nucleotides are TGTGCCAGCCAACGGGACAGGGATTATAACTATGGCTACACCTTC. The V and J genes are TRBV28 and TRBJ1-2; 9 bases are a match to TRBD1. After removal of 8 bases from V and 1 base from J, the junction contained 8 bases not matched to a gene. The CDR3 contains 15 residues. The germline CDR1 and CDR2 sequences are MDHEN and SYDVKM.

The chain carries TRBV2 and TRBJ2-1; 10 bases are a match to TRBD1. The CDR3 has 15 residues. The J segment lost 9 bases and the V segment lost 8 bases, leaving 13 bases of the junction unmatched. CDR1 SNHLY and CDR2 FYNNEI come from the germline V gene. CDR3 protein: CASFPRGQGTGEQFF. CDR3 nucleotide sequence: TGTGCCAGCTTCCCCCGGGGACAGGGGACAGGTGAGCAGTTCTTC. The whole variable domain, filled in from reference TRBV2 and TRBJ2-1, reads EPEVTQTPSHQVTQMGQEVILRCVPISNHLYFYWYRQILGQKVEFLVSFYNNEISEKSEIFDDQFSVERPDGSNFTLKIRSTKLEDSAMYFCASFPRGQGTGEQFFGPGTRLTVL.

The chain carries TRBV6-2 or TRBV6-3 and TRBJ2-7, with 9 positions matching TRBD1. J was trimmed by 6 bases and V by 4 bases; bases with no gene match: 4. The CDR3 has 13 residues. Germline V gene sequence: CDR1 MNHEY, CDR2 SVGEGT. CDR3 sequence (DNA): TGTGCCAGCAGTTTCCGACAGGGGGTCGAGCAGTACGTC. Amino acids: CASSFRQGVEQYV.

This clone has more than one count but fewer than ten. The chain is built from TRBV6-6 and TRBJ2-2; TRBD1 matches at 8 bases. This CDR3 is 15 amino acids long. V gave up 6 bases and J gave up 0 bases; unmatched junction bases: 3. The germline V gene has CDR1 MNHNY and CDR2 SVGAGI (reference sequence). The CDR3 loop reads CASRSTGANTGELFF. CDR3 DNA sequence: TGTGCCAGCAGATCGACAGGGGCGAACACCGGGGAGCTGTTTTTT.

The J gene is TRBJ1-2, the V gene TRBV28, with D hard to call. The CDR3 runs 11 residues. The V and J ends lost 4 bases and 5 bases respectively, with 5 bases between them. CDR1 is MDHEN, CDR2 SYDVKM, per germline. DNA for the CDR3: TGTGCCAGCAGTTCGGGATATGGCTACACCTTC. Translating gives CASSSGYGYTF.

J is TRBJ1-1 and V is TRBV3-1 (or the pseudogene TRBV3-2); D may be TRBD1 (5 bases). The V end was cut by 4 bases, the J end by 1 base, with 13 bases between. Germline loops: CDR1 LGHDT, CDR2 YNNKEL (reference sequence). The CDR3 runs 15 residues. The CDR3 loop reads CASSPVSTGNTEAFF. The CDR3 DNA reads TGTGCCAGCAGCCCCGTGTCCACAGGGAACACTGAAGCTTTCTTT.

The DNA of the CDR3 is TGTGCCAGCTCACCTGAGACAGGAACCTATGGCTACACCTTC. This codes for CASSPETGTYGYTF. J is TRBJ1-2 and V is TRBV18; maybe TRBD1 (6 bases). The CDR3 has 14 amino acids. Germline lookup yields CDR1 KGHSH and CDR2 LQKENI. Trimming stripped 3 bases from V and 4 bases from J, with 12 bases between.

The chain has TRBV7-9 and TRBJ2-5; D is possibly TRBD2 (6 bases). Germline lookup yields CDR1 SEHNR and CDR2 FQNEAQ (reference sequence). The CDR3 is 16 amino acids. Deletions cut 0 bases from V and 5 bases from J, with 16 bases between. In DNA, the CDR3 is TGTGCCAGCAGCTTAGCGGCGAGACTAGTTTCGGAGACCCAGTACTTC. Its protein is CASSLAARLVSETQYF.

The chain is built from TRBV19 and TRBJ2-5; weak D call: TRBD1 (7 bases). The germline CDR1 and CDR2 sequences are LNHDA and SQIVND (reference sequence). Deletions cut 4 bases from V and 3 bases from J, with 18 bases between. The length of the CDR3 is 16 residues. CDR3 amino acids: CASSTRGEASKETQYF. In DNA, the CDR3 is TGTGCCAGTAGTACCAGGGGGGAGGCCAGCAAAGAGACCCAGTACTTC.